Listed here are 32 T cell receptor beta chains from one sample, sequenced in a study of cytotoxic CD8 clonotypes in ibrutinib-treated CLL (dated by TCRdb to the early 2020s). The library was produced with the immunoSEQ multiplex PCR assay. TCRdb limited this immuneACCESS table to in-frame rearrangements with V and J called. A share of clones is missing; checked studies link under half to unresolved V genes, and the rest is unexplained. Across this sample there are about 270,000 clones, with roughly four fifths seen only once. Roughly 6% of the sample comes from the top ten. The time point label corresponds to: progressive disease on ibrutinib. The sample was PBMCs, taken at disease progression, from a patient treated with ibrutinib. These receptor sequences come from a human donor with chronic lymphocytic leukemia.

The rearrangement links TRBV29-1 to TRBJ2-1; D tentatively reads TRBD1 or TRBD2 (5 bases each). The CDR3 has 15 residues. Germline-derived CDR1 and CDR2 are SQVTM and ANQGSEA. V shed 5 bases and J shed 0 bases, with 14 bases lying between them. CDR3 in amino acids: CSVTGLLSSYNEQFF. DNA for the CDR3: TGCAGCGTTACAGGACTCCTAAGCTCCTACAATGAGCAGTTCTTC.

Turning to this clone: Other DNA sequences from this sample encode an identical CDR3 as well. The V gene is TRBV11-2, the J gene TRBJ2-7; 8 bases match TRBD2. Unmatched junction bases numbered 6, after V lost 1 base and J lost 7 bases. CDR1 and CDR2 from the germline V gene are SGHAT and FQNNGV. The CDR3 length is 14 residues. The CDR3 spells CASSLAGGPGEQYF. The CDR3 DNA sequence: TGTGCCAGCAGCTTAGCGGGAGGGCCGGGAGAGCAGTACTTC.

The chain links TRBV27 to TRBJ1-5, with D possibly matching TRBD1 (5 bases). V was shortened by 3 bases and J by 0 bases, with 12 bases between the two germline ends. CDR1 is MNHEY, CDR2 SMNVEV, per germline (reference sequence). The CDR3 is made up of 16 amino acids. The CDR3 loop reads CASSFAAGISNQPQHF. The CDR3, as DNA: TGTGCCAGCAGTTTCGCCGCAGGGATTAGCAATCAGCCCCAGCATTTT.

The DNA of the CDR3 is TGTGCCAGCATTCCAGGGGCCCTGAACACTGAAGCTTTCTTT. Protein product: CASIPGALNTEAFF. V and J are TRBV6-1 and TRBJ1-1; a possible D gene is TRBD1 (6 bases). V was trimmed by 7 bases and J by 0 bases, leaving 12 bases between them. This CDR3 is 14 amino acids long. The germline V gene encodes CDR1 MNHNS and CDR2 SASEGT.

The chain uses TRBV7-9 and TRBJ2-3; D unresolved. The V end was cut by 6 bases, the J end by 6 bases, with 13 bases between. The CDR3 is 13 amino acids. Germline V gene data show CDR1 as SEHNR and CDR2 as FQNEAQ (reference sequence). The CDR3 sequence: CASRKFGTDTQYF. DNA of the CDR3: TGTGCCAGCAGAAAATTCGGTACGGATACGCAGTATTTT.

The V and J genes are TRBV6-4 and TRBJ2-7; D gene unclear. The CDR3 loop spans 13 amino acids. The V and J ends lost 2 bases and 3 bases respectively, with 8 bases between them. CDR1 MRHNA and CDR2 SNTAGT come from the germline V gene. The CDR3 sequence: CASSDRLGYEQYF. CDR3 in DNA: TGTGCCAGCAGTGACAGGCTTGGCTACGAGCAGTACTTC.

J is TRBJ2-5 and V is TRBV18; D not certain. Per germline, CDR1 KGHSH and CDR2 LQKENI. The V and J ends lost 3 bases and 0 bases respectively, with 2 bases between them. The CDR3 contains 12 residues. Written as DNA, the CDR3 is TGTGCCAGCTCACCGTACCAAGAGACCCAGTACTTC. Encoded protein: CASSPYQETQYF.

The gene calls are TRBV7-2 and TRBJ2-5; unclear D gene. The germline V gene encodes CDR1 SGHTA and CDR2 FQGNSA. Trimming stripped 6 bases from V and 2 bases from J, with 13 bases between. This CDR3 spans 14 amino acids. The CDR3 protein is CASRPTATQETQYF. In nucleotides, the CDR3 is TGTGCCAGCAGGCCTACGGCCACTCAAGAGACCCAGTACTTC.

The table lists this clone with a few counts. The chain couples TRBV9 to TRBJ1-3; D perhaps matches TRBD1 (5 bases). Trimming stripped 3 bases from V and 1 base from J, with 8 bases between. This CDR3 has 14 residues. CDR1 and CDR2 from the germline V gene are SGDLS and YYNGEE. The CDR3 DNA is TGTGCCAGCAGCGGAGACAGTTCTGGAAACACCATATATTTT. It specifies CASSGDSSGNTIYF. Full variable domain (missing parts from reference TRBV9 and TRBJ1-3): DSGVTQTPKHLITATGQRVTLRCSPRSGDLSVYWYQQSLDQGLQFLIQYYNGEERAKGNILERFSAQQFPDLHSELNLSSLELGDSALYFCASSGDSSGNTIYFGEGSWLTVV.

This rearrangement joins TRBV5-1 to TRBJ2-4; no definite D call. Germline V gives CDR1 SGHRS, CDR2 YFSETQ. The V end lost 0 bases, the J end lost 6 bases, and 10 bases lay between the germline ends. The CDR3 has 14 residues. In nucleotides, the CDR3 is TGCGCCAGCAGCTTGGAGGCTCCGGGAAACATTCAGTACTTC. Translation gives CASSLEAPGNIQYF.

The CDR3 DNA is TGTGCCAGCAGCTTGACCGGGACAGGGACTGATGGCTACACCTTC. Protein: CASSLTGTGTDGYTF. The rearrangement uses TRBV7-7 and TRBJ1-2; TRBD1 agrees at 9 bases. After removal of 3 bases from V and 6 bases from J, the junction contained 8 bases not matched to a gene. The germline V gene encodes CDR1 SSHAT and CDR2 FNYEAQ (reference sequence). CDR3 length: 15 amino acids. Together with reference TRBV7-7 and TRBJ1-2, the CDR3 gives the full variable domain: GAGVSQSPRYKVTKRGQDVTLRCDPISSHATLYWYQQALGQGPEFLTYFNYEAQPDKSGLPSDRFSAERPEGSISTLTIQRTEQRDSAMYRCASSLTGTGTDGYTFGSGTRLTVV.

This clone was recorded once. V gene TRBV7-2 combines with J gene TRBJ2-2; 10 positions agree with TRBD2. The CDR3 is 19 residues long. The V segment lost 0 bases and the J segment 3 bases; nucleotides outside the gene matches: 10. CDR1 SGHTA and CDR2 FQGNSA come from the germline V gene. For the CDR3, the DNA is TGTGCCAGCAGCTTAGCGTGGCTAGCGGGAGCCCCAGACACCGGGGAGCTGTTTTTT. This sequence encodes CASSLAWLAGAPDTGELFF.

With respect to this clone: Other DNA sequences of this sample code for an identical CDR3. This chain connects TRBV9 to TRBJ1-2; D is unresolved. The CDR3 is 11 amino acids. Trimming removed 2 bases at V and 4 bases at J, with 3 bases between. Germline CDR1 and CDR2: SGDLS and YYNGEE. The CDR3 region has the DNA TGTGCCAGCAGCGTCGGCTATGGCTACACCTTC. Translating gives CASSVGYGYTF. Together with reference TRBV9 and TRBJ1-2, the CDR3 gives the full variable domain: DSGVTQTPKHLITATGQRVTLRCSPRSGDLSVYWYQQSLDQGLQFLIQYYNGEERAKGNILERFSAQQFPDLHSELNLSSLELGDSALYFCASSVGYGYTFGSGTRLTVV.

The CDR3 DNA sequence: TGTGCCAGCAGTGAAAATAATGAGCAGTTCTTC. Translating it yields CASSENNEQFF. This chain joins TRBV25-1 and TRBJ2-1; D is unresolved. This CDR3 is built from 11 residues. Germline V gives CDR1 MGHDK, CDR2 SYGVNS. Trimming cost V 2 bases and J 7 bases, with 3 bases left between them. The full variable domain, rest sourced from reference TRBV25-1 and TRBJ2-1, is EADIYQTPRYLVIGTGKKITLECSQTMGHDKMYWYQQDPGMELHLIHYSYGVNSTEKGDLSSESTVSRIRTEHFPLTLESARPSHTSQYLCASSENNEQFFGPGTRLTVL.

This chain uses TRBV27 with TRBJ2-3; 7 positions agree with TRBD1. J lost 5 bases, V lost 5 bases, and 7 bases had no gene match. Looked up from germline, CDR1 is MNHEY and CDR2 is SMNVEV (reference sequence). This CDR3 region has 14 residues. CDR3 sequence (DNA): TGTGCCAGCAGTCTACAACAGGGGCAAGATACGCAGTATTTT. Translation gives CASSLQQGQDTQYF.

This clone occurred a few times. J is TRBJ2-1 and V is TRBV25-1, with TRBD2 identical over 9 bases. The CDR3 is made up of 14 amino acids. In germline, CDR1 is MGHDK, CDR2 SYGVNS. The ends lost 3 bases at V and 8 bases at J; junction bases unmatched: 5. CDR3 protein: CASSDSGSRYEQFF. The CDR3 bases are TGTGCCAGCAGTGATAGCGGGAGTAGGTATGAGCAGTTCTTC. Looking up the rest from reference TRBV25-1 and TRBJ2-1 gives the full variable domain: EADIYQTPRYLVIGTGKKITLECSQTMGHDKMYWYQQDPGMELHLIHYSYGVNSTEKGDLSSESTVSRIRTEHFPLTLESARPSHTSQYLCASSDSGSRYEQFFGPGTRLTVL.

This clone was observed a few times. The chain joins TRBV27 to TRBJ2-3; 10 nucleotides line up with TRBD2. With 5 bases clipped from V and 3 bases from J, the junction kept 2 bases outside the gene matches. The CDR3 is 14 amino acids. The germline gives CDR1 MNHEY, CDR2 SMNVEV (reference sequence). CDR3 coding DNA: TGTGCCAGCAGTCAGGGACTAGCGACAGATACGCAGTATTTT. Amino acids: CASSQGLATDTQYF.

CDR3 nucleotides: TGCGCCAGCAGCCACAGGGGGGAACTGGAAGGCTCGTATTTT. This codes for CASSHRGELEGSYF. The chain recombines TRBV5-1 with TRBJ2-3; 8 bases agree with TRBD1. From germline, CDR1 is SGHRS and CDR2 YFSETQ. V lost 4 bases and J lost 14; bases outside the gene matches: 15. The CDR3 spans 14 residues. Full variable domain (rest looked up from reference TRBV5-1 and TRBJ2-3): KAGVTQTPRYLIKTRGQQVTLSCSPISGHRSVSWYQQTPGQGLQFLFEYFSETQRNKGNFPGRFSGRQFSNSRSEMNVSTLELGDSALYLCASSHRGELEGSYFGPGTRLTVL.

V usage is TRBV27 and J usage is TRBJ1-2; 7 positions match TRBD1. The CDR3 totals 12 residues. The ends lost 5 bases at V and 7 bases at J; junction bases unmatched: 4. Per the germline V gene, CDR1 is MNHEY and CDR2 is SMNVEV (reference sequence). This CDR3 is CASSLQGSGYTF. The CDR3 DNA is TGTGCCAGCAGTCTACAGGGGAGTGGCTACACCTTC.

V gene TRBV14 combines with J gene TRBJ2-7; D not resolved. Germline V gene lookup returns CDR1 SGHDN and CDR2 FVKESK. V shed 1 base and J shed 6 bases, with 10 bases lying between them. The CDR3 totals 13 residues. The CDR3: CASSQGRVREQYF. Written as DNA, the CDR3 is TGTGCCAGCAGCCAAGGAAGGGTACGCGAGCAGTACTTC.

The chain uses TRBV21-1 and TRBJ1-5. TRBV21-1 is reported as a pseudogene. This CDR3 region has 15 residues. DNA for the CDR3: TGTGCCAGCAGCAAATGTGGGGGGGGCAATCAGCCCCAGCATTTT. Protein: CASSKCGGGNQPQHF.

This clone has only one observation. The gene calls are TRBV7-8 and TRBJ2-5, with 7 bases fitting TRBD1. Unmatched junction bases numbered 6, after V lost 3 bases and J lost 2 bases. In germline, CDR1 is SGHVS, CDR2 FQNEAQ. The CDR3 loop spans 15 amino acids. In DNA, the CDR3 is TGTGCCAGCAGCTTGAGGACAGGCCCTCAAGAGACCCAGTACTTC. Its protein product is CASSLRTGPQETQYF.

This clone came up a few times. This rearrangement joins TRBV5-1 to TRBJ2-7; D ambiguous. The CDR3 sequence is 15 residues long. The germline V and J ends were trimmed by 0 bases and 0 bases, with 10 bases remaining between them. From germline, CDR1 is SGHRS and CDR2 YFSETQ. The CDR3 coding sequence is TGCGCCAGCAGCTTGGATGAGTTTAGCTCCTACGAGCAGTACTTC. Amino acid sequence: CASSLDEFSSYEQYF.

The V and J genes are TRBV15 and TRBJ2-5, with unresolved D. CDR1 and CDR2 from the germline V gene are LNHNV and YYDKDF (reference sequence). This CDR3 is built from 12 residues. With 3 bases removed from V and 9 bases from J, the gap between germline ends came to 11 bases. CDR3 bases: TGTGCCACCAGCAGGGATAGAACTTCCCAGTACTTC. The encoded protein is CATSRDRTSQYF.

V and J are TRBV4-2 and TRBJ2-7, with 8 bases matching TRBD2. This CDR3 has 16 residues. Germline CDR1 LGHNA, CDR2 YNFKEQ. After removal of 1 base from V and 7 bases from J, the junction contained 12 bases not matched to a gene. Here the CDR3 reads CASSQAGTRDDVEQYF. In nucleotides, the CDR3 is TGTGCCAGCAGCCAAGCCGGGACTAGAGACGACGTTGAGCAGTACTTC.

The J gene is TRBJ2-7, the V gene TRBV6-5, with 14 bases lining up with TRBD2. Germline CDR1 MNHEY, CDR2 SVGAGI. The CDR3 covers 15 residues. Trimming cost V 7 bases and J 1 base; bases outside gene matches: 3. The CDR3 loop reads CASIGLAGGSYEQYF. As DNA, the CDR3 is TGTGCCAGCATTGGACTAGCGGGGGGTTCCTACGAGCAGTACTTC.

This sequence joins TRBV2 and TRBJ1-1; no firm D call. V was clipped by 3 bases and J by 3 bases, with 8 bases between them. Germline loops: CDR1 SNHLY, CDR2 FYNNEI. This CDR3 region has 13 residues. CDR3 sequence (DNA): TGTGCCAGCAGTGAGGATCAGGACACTGAAGCTTTCTTT. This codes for CASSEDQDTEAFF.

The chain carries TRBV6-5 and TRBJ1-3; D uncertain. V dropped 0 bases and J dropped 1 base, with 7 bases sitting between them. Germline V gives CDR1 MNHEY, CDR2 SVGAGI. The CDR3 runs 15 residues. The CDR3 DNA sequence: TGTGCCAGCAGTTACTCGATCTGGTCTGGAAACACCATATATTTT. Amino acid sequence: CASSYSIWSGNTIYF.

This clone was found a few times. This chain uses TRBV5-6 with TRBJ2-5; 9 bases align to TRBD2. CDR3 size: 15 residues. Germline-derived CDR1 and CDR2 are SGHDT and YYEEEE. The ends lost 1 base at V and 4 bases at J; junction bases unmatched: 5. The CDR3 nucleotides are TGTGCCAGCAGCTTGATTAGCGGGAGTGGAGAGACCCAGTACTTC. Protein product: CASSLISGSGETQYF.

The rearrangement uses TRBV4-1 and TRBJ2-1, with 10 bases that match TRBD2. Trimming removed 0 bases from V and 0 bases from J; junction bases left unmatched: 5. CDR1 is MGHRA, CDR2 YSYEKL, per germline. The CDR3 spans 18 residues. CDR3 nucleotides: TGCGCCAGCAGCCAAGATTGGCTAGCGGGGGCCTCCTACAATGAGCAGTTCTTC. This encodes CASSQDWLAGASYNEQFF.

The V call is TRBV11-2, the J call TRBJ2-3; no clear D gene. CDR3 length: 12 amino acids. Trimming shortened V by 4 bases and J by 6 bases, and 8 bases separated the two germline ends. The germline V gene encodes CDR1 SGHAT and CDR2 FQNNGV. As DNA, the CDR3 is TGTGCCAGCAGCTATAGCAGGGATACGCAGTATTTT. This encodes CASSYSRDTQYF.

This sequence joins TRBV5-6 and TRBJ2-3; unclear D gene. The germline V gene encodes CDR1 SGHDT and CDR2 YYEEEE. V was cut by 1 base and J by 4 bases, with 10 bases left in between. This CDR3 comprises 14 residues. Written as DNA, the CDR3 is TGTGCCAGCAGCTTGAAAAGCTGGGCAGATACGCAGTATTTT. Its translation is CASSLKSWADTQYF.